These T cell receptor beta chains were read from a single sample in a study of blood T cell repertoires in COVID-19. Sequencing used immunoSEQ multiplex PCR; TCRdb keeps in-frame clones, though not all of them. The sample has about 350,000 clones; about nine tenths are singletons. Input material: peripheral blood. These receptors were taken from a woman aged 55 to 70 with COVID-19, enrolled during active disease. The CDR3 runs from the conserved cysteine through the conserved F or W. A D gene is named only where the DNA matches it firmly. The listing skips clone size in some rows; elsewhere it reads once, few, many or a size class.

D gene: TRBD2; J gene: TRBJ2-1; clone size: once; V gene: TRBV3-1/TRBV3-2; CDR3 protein: CASSQGGLAGDDEQFF; CDR3 DNA: TGTGCCAGCAGCCAAGGAGGACTAGCGGGGGACGATGAGCAGTTCTTC
D gene: .; J gene: TRBJ1-4; clone size: .; V gene: TRBV4-1; CDR3 protein: CASSRLGNEKLFF; CDR3 DNA: TGCGCCAGCAGTCGACTCGGTAATGAAAAACTGTTTTTT
D gene: .; J gene: TRBJ1-4; clone size: .; V gene: TRBV21-1; CDR3 protein: CASSRRGQGKNLTNEKLFF; CDR3 DNA: TGTGCCAGCAGCAGGCGAGGACAGGGCAAAAATTTAACTAATGAAAAACTGTTTTTT
D gene: .; J gene: TRBJ1-6; clone size: .; V gene: TRBV2; CDR3 protein: CASSEGRLNSPLHF; CDR3 DNA: TGTGCCAGCAGTGAAGGGCGGTTGAATTCACCCCTCCACTTT
D gene: .; J gene: TRBJ1-5; clone size: .; V gene: TRBV6-1; CDR3 protein: CASSETVINQPQHF; CDR3 DNA: TGTGCCAGCAGTGAAACTGTAATCAATCAGCCCCAGCATTTT
D gene: TRBD1; J gene: TRBJ1-6; clone size: .; V gene: TRBV5-5; CDR3 protein: CASSSQTGSNSPLHF; CDR3 DNA: TGTGCCAGCAGCTCGCAGACAGGGAGTAATTCACCCCTCCACTTT
D gene: TRBD1; J gene: TRBJ1-1; clone size: .; V gene: TRBV2; CDR3 protein: CASGRQGVLAEAFF; CDR3 DNA: TGTGCCAGCGGTCGACAGGGCGTTTTGGCTGAAGCTTTCTTT
D gene: .; J gene: TRBJ2-1; clone size: .; V gene: TRBV7-3; CDR3 protein: CASSLRTKIGVGQEVNEQFF; CDR3 DNA: TGTGCCAGCAGCTTAAGAACCAAAATAGGAGTGGGACAAGAGGTCAATGAGCAGTTCTTC
D gene: TRBD2; J gene: TRBJ2-3; clone size: .; V gene: TRBV12-5; CDR3 protein: CASAFGLAGGTSTDTQYF; CDR3 DNA: TGTGCTAGTGCCTTCGGACTAGCGGGGGGGACTAGCACAGATACGCAGTATTTT
D gene: TRBD2; J gene: TRBJ2-1; clone size: .; V gene: TRBV11-3; CDR3 protein: CASAASLAGGTGEQFF; CDR3 DNA: TGTGCCAGCGCAGCATCTCTAGCGGGGGGTACGGGTGAGCAGTTCTTC
D gene: .; J gene: TRBJ1-5; clone size: .; V gene: TRBV18; CDR3 protein: CASSPGANQPQHF; CDR3 DNA: TGTGCCAGCTCACCAGGGGCCAATCAGCCCCAGCATTTT
D gene: TRBD1; J gene: TRBJ1-2; clone size: .; V gene: TRBV28; CDR3 protein: CASSLLGQETYGYTF; CDR3 DNA: TGTGCCAGCAGTTTATTGGGACAGGAGACCTATGGCTACACCTTC
D gene: TRBD2; J gene: TRBJ2-2; clone size: .; V gene: TRBV19; CDR3 protein: CASSIPVGLRAGGRNTGELFF; CDR3 DNA: TGTGCCAGTAGTATACCCGTTGGGTTAAGAGCGGGGGGCCGGAACACCGGGGAGCTGTTTTTT
D gene: TRBD2; J gene: TRBJ2-1; clone size: .; V gene: TRBV7-9; CDR3 protein: CASSQRTGGEGSSYNEQFF; CDR3 DNA: TGTGCCAGCTCCCAACGGACGGGGGGGGAGGGCAGCTCCTACAATGAGCAGTTCTTC
D gene: TRBD1; J gene: TRBJ2-7; clone size: .; V gene: TRBV11-2; CDR3 protein: CASSSPGTGADEQYF; CDR3 DNA: TGTGCCAGCAGCTCTCCTGGGACAGGGGCGGACGAGCAGTACTTC
D gene: .; J gene: TRBJ1-5; clone size: .; V gene: TRBV6-5; CDR3 protein: CASSYGGNQPQHF; CDR3 DNA: TGTGCCAGCAGTTACGGGGGGAATCAGCCCCAGCATTTT
D gene: .; J gene: TRBJ1-3; clone size: .; V gene: TRBV5-1; CDR3 protein: CASSFTTAHSGNTIYF; CDR3 DNA: TGCGCCAGCAGCTTTACGACAGCTCACTCTGGAAACACCATATATTTT
D gene: .; J gene: TRBJ2-4; clone size: .; V gene: TRBV15; CDR3 protein: CATSRGRGYGIQYF; CDR3 DNA: TGTGCCACCAGCAGAGGCCGGGGTTATGGCATTCAGTACTTC
D gene: TRBD1; J gene: TRBJ1-2; clone size: .; V gene: TRBV7-8; CDR3 protein: CASSQRQGIDGYTF; CDR3 DNA: TGTGCCAGCAGCCAACGACAGGGAATCGATGGCTACACCTTC
D gene: .; J gene: TRBJ1-2; clone size: .; V gene: TRBV11-2; CDR3 protein: CASSPYRWRADYGYTF; CDR3 DNA: TGTGCCAGCAGCCCTTATCGGTGGAGGGCTGACTATGGCTACACCTTC
D gene: .; J gene: TRBJ1-1; clone size: .; V gene: TRBV7-8; CDR3 protein: CASRNPRGATEAFF; CDR3 DNA: TGTGCCAGCAGGAATCCCAGGGGAGCCACTGAAGCTTTCTTT
D gene: .; J gene: TRBJ1-3; clone size: .; V gene: TRBV29-1; CDR3 protein: CSVESEAGNTIYF; CDR3 DNA: TGCAGCGTTGAATCGGAGGCTGGAAACACCATATATTTT
D gene: .; J gene: TRBJ1-3; clone size: .; V gene: TRBV7-9; CDR3 protein: CASSELTEENTIYF; CDR3 DNA: TGTGCCAGCAGCGAACTGACAGAGGAAAACACCATATATTTT
D gene: TRBD1; J gene: TRBJ2-7; clone size: .; V gene: TRBV24-1; CDR3 protein: CATSDSGQGHYEQYF; CDR3 DNA: TGTGCCACCAGTGACTCGGGACAGGGCCACTACGAGCAGTACTTC
D gene: TRBD2; J gene: TRBJ2-3; clone size: .; V gene: TRBV19; CDR3 protein: CASALRLAGTDTQYF; CDR3 DNA: TGTGCCAGTGCTCTCCGACTAGCGGGGACAGATACGCAGTATTTT
D gene: .; J gene: TRBJ1-1; clone size: .; V gene: TRBV18; CDR3 protein: CASSQMRQPVMNTEAFF; CDR3 DNA: TGTGCCAGCTCCCAAATGCGGCAGCCAGTAATGAACACTGAAGCTTTCTTT
D gene: .; J gene: TRBJ2-2; clone size: .; V gene: TRBV5-1; CDR3 protein: CASSWGEGGELFF; CDR3 DNA: TGCGCCAGCAGCTGGGGGGAAGGAGGGGAGCTGTTTTTT
D gene: TRBD1; J gene: TRBJ1-1; clone size: .; V gene: TRBV11-1; CDR3 protein: CASRTGQGNTEAFF; CDR3 DNA: TGTGCCAGCAGAACGGGACAGGGGAACACTGAAGCTTTCTTT
D gene: .; J gene: TRBJ1-2; clone size: .; V gene: TRBV21-1; CDR3 protein: CASSEKVALGGNRGHGYTF; CDR3 DNA: TGTGCCAGCAGCGAAAAAGTGGCCCTCGGAGGAAACAGGGGGCATGGCTACACCTTC
D gene: .; J gene: TRBJ2-3; clone size: .; V gene: TRBV9; CDR3 protein: CASSTPGISTDTQYF; CDR3 DNA: TGTGCCAGCAGTACCCCGGGGATTAGCACAGATACGCAGTATTTT